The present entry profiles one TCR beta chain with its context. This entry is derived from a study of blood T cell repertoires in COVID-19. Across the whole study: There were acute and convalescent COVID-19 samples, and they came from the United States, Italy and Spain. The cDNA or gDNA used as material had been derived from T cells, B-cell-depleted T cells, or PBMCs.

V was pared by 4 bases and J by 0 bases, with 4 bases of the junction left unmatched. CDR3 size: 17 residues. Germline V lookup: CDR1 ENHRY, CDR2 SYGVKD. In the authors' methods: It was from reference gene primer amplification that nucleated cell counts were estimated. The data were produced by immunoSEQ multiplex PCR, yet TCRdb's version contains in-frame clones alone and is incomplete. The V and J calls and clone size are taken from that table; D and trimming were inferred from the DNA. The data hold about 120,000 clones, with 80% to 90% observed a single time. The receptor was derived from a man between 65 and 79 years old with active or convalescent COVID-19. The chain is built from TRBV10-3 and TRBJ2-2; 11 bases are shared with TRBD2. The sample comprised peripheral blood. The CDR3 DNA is TGTGCCATCAGTGGTAGCGGGAGGGCCGCGAACACCGGGGAGCTGTTTTTT. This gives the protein CAISGSGRAANTGELFF.